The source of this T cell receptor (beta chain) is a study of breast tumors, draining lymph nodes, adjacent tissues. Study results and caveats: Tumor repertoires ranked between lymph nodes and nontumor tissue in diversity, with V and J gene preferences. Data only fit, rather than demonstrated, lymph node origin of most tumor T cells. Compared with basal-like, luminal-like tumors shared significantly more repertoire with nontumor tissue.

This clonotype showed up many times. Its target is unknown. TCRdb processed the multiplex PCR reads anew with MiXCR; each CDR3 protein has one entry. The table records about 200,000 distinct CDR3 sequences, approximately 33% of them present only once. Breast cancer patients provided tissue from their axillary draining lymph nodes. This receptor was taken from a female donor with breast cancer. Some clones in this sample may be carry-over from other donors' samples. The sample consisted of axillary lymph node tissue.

Here the CDR3 DNA reads TGTGCCAGCAGCGTAGGGGACAGCTTTCCCCGTGGCTACACCTTC. It encodes CASSVGDSFPRGYTF. V usage is TRBV9 and J usage is TRBJ1-2; 7 bases are shared with TRBD1. The V and J ends lost 0 bases and 7 bases, in that order; junction bases with no gene match: 9. CDR3 length: 15 amino acids. Per the germline V gene, CDR1 is SGDLS and CDR2 is YYNGEE.